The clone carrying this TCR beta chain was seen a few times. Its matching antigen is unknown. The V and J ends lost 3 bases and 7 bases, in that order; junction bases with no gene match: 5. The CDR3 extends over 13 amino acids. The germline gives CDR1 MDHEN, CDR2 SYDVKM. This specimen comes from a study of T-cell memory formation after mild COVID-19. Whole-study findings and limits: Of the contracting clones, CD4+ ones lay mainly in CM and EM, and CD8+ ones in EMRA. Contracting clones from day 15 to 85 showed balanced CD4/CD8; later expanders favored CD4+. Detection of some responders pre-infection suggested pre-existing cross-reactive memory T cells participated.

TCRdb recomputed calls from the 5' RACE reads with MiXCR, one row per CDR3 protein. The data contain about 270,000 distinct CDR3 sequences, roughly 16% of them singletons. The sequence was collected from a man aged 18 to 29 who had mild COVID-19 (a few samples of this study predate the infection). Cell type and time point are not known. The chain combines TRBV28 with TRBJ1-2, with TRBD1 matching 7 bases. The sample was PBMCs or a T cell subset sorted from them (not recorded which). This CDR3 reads CASSFSGGPGYTF. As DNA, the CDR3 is TGTGCCAGCAGTTTCTCAGGGGGACCTGGCTACACCTTC.